The 4 T cell receptor beta chains reported below all come from one sample, sequenced in a study of blood T cell repertoires in COVID-19. Profiling relied on immunoSEQ multiplex PCR, and the TCRdb table lists in-frame clones only, not all of them. The sample has 150,000 to 200,000 clones, approximately 80% seen once; the top ten hold 13% to 15%. Material for sequencing was PBMCs or T cells enriched from blood (not recorded which). The receptors come from a man aged 55-75 years who had been exposed to COVID-19.

The V call is TRBV5-6, the J call TRBJ2-7; 10 bases align to TRBD2. The germline gives CDR1 SGHDT, CDR2 YYEEEE. Trimming removed 6 bases from V and 6 bases from J; junction bases left unmatched: 15. The CDR3 runs to 16 residues. CDR3 sequence: CASTNTPGLAPSEQYF. CDR3 coding DNA: TGTGCCAGCACCAATACGCCGGGACTAGCGCCTTCCGAGCAGTACTTC.

This chain connects TRBV18 to TRBJ2-7; possible D gene TRBD1, 5 bases. The CDR3 runs 15 residues. V lost 1 base to trimming and J lost 3 bases, with 13 bases between them. In germline, CDR1 is KGHSH, CDR2 LQKENI. The CDR3 is CASSPQSGQGYEQYF. The CDR3 coding sequence is TGTGCCAGCTCACCACAATCAGGGCAGGGCTACGAGCAGTACTTC.

The rearrangement uses TRBV29-1 and TRBJ2-1, with 7 positions matching TRBD2. Per the germline V gene, CDR1 is SQVTM and CDR2 is ANQGSEA. The CDR3 has 15 residues. J gave up 10 bases and V 7 bases, and 19 bases lay outside the gene matches. The CDR3 is CSAREAGKSFGEQFF. CDR3 nucleotides: TGCAGCGCCCGGGAGGCCGGTAAGAGTTTCGGAGAGCAGTTCTTC.

As for this clone: Distinct nucleotide sequences in the sample also encode this CDR3. The rearrangement links TRBV5-1 to TRBJ1-5; 7 nucleotides match TRBD1. V gave up 0 bases and J gave up 4 bases; unmatched junction bases: 4. Germline CDR1 is SGHRS and CDR2 is YFSETQ. The CDR3 is 15 amino acids. Here the CDR3 reads CASSLDGTANQPQHF. The CDR3, as DNA: TGCGCCAGCAGCTTGGACGGGACAGCGAATCAGCCCCAGCATTTT.